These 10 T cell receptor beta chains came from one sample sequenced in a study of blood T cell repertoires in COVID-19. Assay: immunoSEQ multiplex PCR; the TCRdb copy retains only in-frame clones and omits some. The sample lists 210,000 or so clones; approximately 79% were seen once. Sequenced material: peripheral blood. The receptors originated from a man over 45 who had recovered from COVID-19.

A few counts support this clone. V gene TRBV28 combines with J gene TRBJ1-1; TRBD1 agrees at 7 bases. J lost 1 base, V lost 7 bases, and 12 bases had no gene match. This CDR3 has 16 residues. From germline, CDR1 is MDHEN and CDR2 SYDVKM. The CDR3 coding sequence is TGTGCCAGCATCTCACCTTTGACAGGGCGGAACACTGAAGCTTTCTTT. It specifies CASISPLTGRNTEAFF.

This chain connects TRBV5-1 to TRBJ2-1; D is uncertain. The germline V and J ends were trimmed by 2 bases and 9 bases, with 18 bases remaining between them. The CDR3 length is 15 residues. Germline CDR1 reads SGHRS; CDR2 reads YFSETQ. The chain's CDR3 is CASSFQDPRSTEQFF. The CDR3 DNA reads TGCGCCAGCAGCTTCCAAGACCCGAGGTCGACTGAGCAGTTCTTC.

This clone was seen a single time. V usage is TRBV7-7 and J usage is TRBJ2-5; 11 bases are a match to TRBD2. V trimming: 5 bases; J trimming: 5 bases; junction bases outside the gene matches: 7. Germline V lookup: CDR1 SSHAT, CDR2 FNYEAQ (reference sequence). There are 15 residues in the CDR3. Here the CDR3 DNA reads TGTGCCAGCAGCGCCACTAGCGGGGGCAGGGAGACCCAGTACTTC. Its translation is CASSATSGGRETQYF.

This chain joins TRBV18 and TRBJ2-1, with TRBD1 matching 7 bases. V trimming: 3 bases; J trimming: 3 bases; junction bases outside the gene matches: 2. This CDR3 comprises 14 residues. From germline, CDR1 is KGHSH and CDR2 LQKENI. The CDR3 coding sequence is TGTGCCAGCTCACCGACAGGGTTCTACAATGAGCAGTTCTTC. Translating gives CASSPTGFYNEQFF.

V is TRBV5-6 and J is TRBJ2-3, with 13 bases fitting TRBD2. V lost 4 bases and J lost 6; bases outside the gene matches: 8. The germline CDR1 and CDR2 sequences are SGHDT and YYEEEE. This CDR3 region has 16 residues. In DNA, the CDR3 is TGTGCCAGCAGCCTGTCTACTAGCGGGAGGGCTGATACGCAGTATTTT. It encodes CASSLSTSGRADTQYF. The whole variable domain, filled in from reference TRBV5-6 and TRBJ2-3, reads DAGVTQSPTHLIKTRGQQVTLRCSPKSGHDTVSWYQQALGQGPQFIFQYYEEEERQRGNFPDRFSGHQFPNYSSELNVNALLLGDSALYLCASSLSTSGRADTQYFGPGTRLTVL.

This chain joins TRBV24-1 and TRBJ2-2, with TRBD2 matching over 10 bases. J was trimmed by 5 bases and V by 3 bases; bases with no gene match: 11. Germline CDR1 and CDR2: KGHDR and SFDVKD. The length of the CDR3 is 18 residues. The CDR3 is CATSDTPWASGRTGELFF. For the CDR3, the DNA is TGTGCCACCAGTGATACCCCCTGGGCTAGCGGGAGAACCGGGGAGCTGTTTTTT.

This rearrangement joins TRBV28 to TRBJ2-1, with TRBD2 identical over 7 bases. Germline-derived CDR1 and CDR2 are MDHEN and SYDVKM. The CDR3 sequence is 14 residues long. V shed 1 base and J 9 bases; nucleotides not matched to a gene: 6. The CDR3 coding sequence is TGTGCCAGCAGTTTATCCGGGACTACGAGTGAGCAGTTCTTC. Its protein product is CASSLSGTTSEQFF.

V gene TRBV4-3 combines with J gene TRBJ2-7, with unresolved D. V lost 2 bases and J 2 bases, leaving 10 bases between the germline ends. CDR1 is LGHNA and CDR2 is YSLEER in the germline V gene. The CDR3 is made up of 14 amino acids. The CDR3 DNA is TGCGCCAGCAGCCAATACGAAGGAGCCTACGAGCAGTACTTC. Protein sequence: CASSQYEGAYEQYF.

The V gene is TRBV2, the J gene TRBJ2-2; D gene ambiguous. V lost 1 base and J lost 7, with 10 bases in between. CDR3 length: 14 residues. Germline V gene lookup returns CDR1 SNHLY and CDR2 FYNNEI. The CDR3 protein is CASSEELGRGELFF. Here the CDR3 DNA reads TGTGCCAGCAGTGAAGAGCTAGGCCGCGGGGAGCTGTTTTTT.

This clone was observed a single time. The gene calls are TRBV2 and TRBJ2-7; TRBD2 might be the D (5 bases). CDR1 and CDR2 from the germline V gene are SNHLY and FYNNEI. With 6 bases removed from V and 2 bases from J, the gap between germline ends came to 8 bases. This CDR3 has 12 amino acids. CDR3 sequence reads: CASSREPYEQYF. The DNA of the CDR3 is TGTGCCAGCAGCCGGGAACCCTACGAGCAGTACTTC.